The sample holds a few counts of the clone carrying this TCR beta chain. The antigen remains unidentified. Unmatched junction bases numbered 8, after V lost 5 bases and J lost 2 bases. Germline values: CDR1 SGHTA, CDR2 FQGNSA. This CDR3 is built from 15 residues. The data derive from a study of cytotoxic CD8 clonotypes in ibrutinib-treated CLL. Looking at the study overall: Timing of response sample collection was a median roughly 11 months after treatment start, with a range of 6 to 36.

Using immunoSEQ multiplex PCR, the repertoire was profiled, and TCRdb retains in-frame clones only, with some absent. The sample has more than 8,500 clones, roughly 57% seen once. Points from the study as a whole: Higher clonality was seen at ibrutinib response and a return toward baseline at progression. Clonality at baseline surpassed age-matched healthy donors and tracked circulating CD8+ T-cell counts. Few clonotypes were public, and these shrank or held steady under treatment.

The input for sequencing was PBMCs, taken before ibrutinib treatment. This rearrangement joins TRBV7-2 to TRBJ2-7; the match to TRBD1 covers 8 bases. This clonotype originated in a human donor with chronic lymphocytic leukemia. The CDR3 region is CASSHGTGGPYEQYF. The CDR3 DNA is TGTGCCAGCAGCCACGGGACAGGCGGCCCCTACGAGCAGTACTTC.